This T cell receptor (beta chain) was profiled in a study of T cells after yellow fever vaccination. Whole-study context: SMART-Seq v4 Ultra Low Input prepared the low-cell-number fractions.

Note on this clonotype: Its target is unknown.

Production of TCR cDNA was by 5'RACE template switching, which also added a universal primer site and UMIs. One entry per CDR3 protein results from TCRdb running MiXCR on the 5' RACE reads. The table has hundreds of thousands of distinct CDR3 sequences, roughly a sixth seen once; the top ten hold 15% to 20%. The CDR3 has 15 amino acids. CDR1 is MDHEN, CDR2 SYDVKM, per germline. V was pared by 3 bases and J by 2 bases, with 5 bases of the junction left unmatched. Study conclusions and caveats: Any FACS-sorted repertoire could hold abundant clonotypes that contaminate it from the bulk population. Reappearing after the booster were most of the clones from primary vaccination (less than 97% CD4, approximately 89% CD8).

The TCR sequence derives from a man in his late teens or twenties who received the YFV17D yellow fever vaccine. This chain uses TRBV28 with TRBJ2-3; 7 bases agree with TRBD1. Specimen: PBMCs, collected before the yellow fever booster vaccination. The CDR3 DNA sequence: TGTGCCAGCAGTTTCCAACAGGGGTCCACAGATACGCAGTATTTT. Translated: CASSFQQGSTDTQYF.